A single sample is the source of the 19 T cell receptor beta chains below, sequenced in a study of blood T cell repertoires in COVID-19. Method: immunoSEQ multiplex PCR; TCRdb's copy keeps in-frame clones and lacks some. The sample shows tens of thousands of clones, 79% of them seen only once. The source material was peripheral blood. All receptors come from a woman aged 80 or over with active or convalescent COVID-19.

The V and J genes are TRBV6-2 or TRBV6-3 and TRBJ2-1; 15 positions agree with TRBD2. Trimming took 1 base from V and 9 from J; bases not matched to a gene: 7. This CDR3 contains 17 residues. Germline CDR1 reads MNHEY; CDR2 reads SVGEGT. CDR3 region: CASSYFGLAGGQVEQFF. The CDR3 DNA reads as TGTGCCAGCAGTTACTTCGGACTAGCGGGGGGGCAGGTTGAGCAGTTCTTC.

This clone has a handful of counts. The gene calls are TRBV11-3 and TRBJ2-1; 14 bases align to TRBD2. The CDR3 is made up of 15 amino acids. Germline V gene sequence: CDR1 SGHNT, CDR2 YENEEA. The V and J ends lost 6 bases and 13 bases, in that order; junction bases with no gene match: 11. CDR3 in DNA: TGTGCCAGCAGTCCGACCGGGACTAGCGGGAGCGATCAGTTCTTC. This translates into CASSPTGTSGSDQFF.

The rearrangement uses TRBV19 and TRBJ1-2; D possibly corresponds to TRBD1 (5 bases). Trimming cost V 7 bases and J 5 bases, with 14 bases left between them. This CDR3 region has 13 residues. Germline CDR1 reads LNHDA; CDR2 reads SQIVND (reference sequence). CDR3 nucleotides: TGTGCCAGTACCCCCCGACAGAATTATGGCTACACCTTC. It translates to CASTPRQNYGYTF. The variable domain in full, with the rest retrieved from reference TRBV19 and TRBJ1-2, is DGGITQSPKYLFRKEGQNVTLSCEQNLNHDAMYWYRQDPGQGLRLIYYSQIVNDFQKGDIAEGYSVSREKKESFPLTVTSAQKNPTAFYLCASTPRQNYGYTFGSGTRLTVV.

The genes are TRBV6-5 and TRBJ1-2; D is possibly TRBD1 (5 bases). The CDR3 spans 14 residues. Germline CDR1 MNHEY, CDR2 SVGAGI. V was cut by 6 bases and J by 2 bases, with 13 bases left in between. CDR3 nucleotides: TGTGCCAGCAGGGGGGAGGGATTCAACTATGGCTACACCTTC. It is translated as CASRGEGFNYGYTF.

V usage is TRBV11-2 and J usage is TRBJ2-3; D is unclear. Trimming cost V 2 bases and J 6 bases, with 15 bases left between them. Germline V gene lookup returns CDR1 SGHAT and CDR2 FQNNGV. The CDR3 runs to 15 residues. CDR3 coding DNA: TGTGCCAGCAGCTTATACGGTCCCTTTTCGGATACGCAGTATTTT. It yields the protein CASSLYGPFSDTQYF.

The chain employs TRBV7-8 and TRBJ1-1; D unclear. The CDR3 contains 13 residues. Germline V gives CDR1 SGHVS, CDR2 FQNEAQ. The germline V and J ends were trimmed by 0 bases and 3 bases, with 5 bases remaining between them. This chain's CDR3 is CASSLAFDTEAFF. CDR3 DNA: TGTGCCAGCAGCTTAGCTTTCGACACTGAAGCTTTCTTT. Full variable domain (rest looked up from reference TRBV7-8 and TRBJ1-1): GAGVSQSPRYKVAKRGQDVALRCDPISGHVSLFWYQQALGQGPEFLTYFQNEAQLDKSGLPSDRFFAERPEGSVSTLKIQRTQQEDSAVYLCASSLAFDTEAFFGQGTRLTVV.

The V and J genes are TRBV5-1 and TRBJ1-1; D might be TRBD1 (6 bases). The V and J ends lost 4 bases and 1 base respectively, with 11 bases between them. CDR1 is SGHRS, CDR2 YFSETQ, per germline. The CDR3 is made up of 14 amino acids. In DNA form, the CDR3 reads TGCGCCAGCAGCACGAAGACAGGGAACACTGAAGCTTTCTTT. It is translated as CASSTKTGNTEAFF.

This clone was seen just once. For the CDR3, the DNA is TGTGCCAGCAGTTCCATCGGACTACGCCGTTCAGATACGCAGTATTTT. Protein product: CASSSIGLRRSDTQYF. This sequence joins TRBV28 and TRBJ2-3, with D possibly being TRBD2 (6 bases). V lost 4 bases to trimming and J lost 4 bases, with 18 bases between them. The CDR3 extends over 16 amino acids. CDR1 and CDR2 (germline): MDHEN, SYDVKM.

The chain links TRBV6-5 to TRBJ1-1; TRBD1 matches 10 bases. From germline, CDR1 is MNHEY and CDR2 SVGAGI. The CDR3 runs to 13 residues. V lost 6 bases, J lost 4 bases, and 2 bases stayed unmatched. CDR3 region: CASRDRGTTEAFF. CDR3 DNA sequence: TGTGCCAGCAGGGACAGGGGGACCACTGAAGCTTTCTTT.

CDR3 in amino acids: CASSLPGRLAKNIQYF. CDR3 coding DNA: TGTGCCAGCAGCTTACCCGGAAGACTAGCCAAAAACATTCAGTACTTC. The chain recombines TRBV7-8 with TRBJ2-4, with D unresolved. Between the trimmed V and J ends, which lost 2 bases and 0 bases, there was a span of 11 bases. Germline CDR1 reads SGHVS; CDR2 reads FQNEAQ. The CDR3 covers 16 residues.

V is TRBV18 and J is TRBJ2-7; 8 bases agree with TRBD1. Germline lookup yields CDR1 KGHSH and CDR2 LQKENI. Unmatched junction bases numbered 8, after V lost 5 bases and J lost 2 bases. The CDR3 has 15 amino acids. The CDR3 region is CASSSTGTGTYEQYF. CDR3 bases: TGTGCCAGCTCAAGCACCGGGACAGGAACCTACGAGCAGTACTTC.

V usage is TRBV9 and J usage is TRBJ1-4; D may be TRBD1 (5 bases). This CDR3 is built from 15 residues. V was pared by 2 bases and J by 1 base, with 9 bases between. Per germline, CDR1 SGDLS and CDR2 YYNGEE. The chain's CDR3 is CASSVGHLTNEKLFF. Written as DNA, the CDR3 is TGTGCCAGCAGCGTTGGACACTTAACTAATGAAAAACTGTTTTTT.

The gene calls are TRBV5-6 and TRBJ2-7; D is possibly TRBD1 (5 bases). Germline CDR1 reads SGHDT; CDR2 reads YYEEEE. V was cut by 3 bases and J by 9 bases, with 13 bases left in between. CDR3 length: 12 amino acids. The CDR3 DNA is TGTGCCAGCAGCTCGGCACGACAGATGCAGTACTTC. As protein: CASSSARQMQYF.

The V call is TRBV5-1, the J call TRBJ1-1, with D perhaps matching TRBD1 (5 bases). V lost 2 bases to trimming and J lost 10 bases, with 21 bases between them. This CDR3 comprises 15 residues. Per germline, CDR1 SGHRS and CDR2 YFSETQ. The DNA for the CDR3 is TGCGCCAGCAGCTTAGGGCCGGGGGAAATTCCCTCAGCTTTCTTT. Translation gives CASSLGPGEIPSAFF.

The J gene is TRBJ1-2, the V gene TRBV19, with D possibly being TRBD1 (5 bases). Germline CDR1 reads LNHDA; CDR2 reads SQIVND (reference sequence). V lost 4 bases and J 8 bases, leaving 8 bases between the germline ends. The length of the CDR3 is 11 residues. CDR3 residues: CASSTGKGYTF. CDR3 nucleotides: TGTGCCAGTAGTACAGGGAAGGGCTACACCTTC.

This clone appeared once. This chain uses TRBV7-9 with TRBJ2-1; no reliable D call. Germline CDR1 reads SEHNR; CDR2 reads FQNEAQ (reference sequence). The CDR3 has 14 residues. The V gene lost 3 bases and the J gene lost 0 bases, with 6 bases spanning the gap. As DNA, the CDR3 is TGTGCCAGCAGCTTTTCGAGCTCCTACAATGAGCAGTTCTTC. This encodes CASSFSSSYNEQFF. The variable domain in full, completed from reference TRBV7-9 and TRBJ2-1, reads DTGVSQNPRHKITKRGQNVTFRCDPISEHNRLYWYRQTLGQGPEFLTYFQNEAQLEKSRLLSDRFSAERPKGSFSTLEIQRTEQGDSAMYLCASSFSSSYNEQFFGPGTRLTVL.

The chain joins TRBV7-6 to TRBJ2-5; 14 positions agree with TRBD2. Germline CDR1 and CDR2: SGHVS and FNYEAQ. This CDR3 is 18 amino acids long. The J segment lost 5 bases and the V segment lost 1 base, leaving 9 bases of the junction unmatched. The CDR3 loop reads CASSLEGLAGVFVETQYF. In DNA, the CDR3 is TGTGCCAGCAGCTTAGAGGGACTAGCGGGAGTTTTTGTGGAGACCCAGTACTTC. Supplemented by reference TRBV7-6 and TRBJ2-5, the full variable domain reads GAGVSQSPRYKVTKRGQDVALRCDPISGHVSLYWYRQALGQGPEFLTYFNYEAQQDKSGLPNDRFSAERPEGSISTLTIQRTEQRDSAMYRCASSLEGLAGVFVETQYFGPGTRLLVL.

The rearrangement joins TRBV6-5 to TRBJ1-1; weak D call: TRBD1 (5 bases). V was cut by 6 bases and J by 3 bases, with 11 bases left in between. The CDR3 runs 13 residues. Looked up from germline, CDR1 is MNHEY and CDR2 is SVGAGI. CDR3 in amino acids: CASRDSGHTEAFF. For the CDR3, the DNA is TGTGCCAGCAGGGATTCAGGGCACACTGAAGCTTTCTTT.

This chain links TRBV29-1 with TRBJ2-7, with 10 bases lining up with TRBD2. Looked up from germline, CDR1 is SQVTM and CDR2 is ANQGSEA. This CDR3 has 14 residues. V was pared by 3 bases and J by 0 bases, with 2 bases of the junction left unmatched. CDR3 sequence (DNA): TGCAGCGTTGAGGGGACTAGCGACTCCTACGAGCAGTACTTC. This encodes CSVEGTSDSYEQYF.